This TCR beta chain was recovered during a study of T cell responses to AZD1222 COVID-19 vaccine. Study-wide context: Second-dose schedules of about 4 or about 12 weeks were combined. Study conclusions and caveats: Mostly white British, mostly female donors; authors suggested clonal diversity may be underestimated.

This clone showed up just once. The antigen is undetermined. Germline V gives CDR1 SGDLS, CDR2 YYNGEE. V lost 3 bases, J lost 4 bases, and 9 bases stayed unmatched. This CDR3 is built from 16 residues. Clones were read by immunoSEQ multiplex PCR, and TCRdb kept only the in-frame ones, dropping some. The table records 85,000 to 110,000 clones, 90% of them present only once. The chain carries TRBV9 and TRBJ2-2; TRBD1 agrees at 7 bases. The receptor's source is an adult in good health. The sample here was peripheral blood, taken on day 0 of AZD1222 vaccination. The CDR3 region has the DNA TGTGCCAGCAGCGCCGTGACAGGGCCCGGCACCGGGGAGCTGTTTTTT. Amino acids: CASSAVTGPGTGELFF.